The present T cell receptor beta chain was sequenced within a study of CD8+ T cells in alopecia areata. The study's findings and limits: Under tofacitinib, numerous expanded lesional clonotypes remained detectable in scalp and blood.

Treatment described: oral pan-JAK inhibitor, 5-10 mg twice daily. After isolation, RNA underwent reverse transcription to generate cDNA as the sequencing template. The repertoire was sequenced with immunoSEQ multiplex PCR; TCRdb's copy has only in-frame clones and lacks some. The profile shows 200,000 to 250,000 clones, around three fifths of them singletons. The CDR3 is made up of 16 amino acids. The V gene's germline CDR1 is SEHNR and CDR2 FQNEAQ (reference sequence). Trimming took off 2 bases at V and 0 bases at J, with 8 bases between the two ends. Details on this clone: The antigen remains undetermined.

This chain connects TRBV7-9 to TRBJ2-6; D is unclear. The sequence was obtained from a human donor with alopecia areata. Source: CD4+ T cells sorted from blood, taken at week 4, from a patient treated with tofacitinib. CDR3 residues: CASSLFSLSGANVLTF. For the CDR3, the DNA is TGTGCCAGCAGCTTATTTTCCCTCTCTGGGGCCAACGTCCTGACTTTC.